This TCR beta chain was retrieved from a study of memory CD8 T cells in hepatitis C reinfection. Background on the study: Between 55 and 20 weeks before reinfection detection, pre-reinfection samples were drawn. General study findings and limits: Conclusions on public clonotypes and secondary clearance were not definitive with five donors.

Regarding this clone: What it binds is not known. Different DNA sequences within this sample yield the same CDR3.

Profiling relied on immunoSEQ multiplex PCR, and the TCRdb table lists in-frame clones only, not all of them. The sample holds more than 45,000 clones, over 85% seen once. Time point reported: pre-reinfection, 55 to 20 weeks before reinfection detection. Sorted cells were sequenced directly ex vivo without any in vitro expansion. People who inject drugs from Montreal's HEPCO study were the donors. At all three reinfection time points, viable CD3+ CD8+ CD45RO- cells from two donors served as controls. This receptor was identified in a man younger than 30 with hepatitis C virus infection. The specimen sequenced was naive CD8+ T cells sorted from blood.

CDR3 DNA sequence: TGCGCCAGCAGCCAAGTTTCAGGGATTGATGGCTACACCTTC. Encoded protein: CASSQVSGIDGYTF. The chain is built from TRBV4-3 and TRBJ1-2; D is perhaps TRBD1 (5 bases). V lost 1 base and J 6 bases, leaving 12 bases between the germline ends. The CDR3 runs 14 residues. Looked up from germline, CDR1 is LGHNA and CDR2 is YSLEER.